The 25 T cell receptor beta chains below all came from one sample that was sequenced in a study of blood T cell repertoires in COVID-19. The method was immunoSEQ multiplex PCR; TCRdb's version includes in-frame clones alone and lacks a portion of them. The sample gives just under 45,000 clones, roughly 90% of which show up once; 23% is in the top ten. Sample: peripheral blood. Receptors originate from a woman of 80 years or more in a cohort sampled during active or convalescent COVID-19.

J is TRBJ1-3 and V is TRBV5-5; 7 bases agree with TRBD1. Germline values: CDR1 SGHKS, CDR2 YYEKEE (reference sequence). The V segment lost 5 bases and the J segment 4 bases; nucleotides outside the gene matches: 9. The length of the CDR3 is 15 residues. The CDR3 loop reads CASRRGDSEGNTIYF. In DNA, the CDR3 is TGTGCCAGCAGACGTGGGGACAGCGAAGGAAACACCATATATTTT.

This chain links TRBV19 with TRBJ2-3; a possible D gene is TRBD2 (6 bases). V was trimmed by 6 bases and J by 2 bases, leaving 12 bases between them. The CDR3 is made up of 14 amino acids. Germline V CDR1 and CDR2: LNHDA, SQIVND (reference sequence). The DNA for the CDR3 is TGTGCCAGTAGACGGGAGTCCGCCACAGATACGCAGTATTTT. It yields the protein CASRRESATDTQYF.

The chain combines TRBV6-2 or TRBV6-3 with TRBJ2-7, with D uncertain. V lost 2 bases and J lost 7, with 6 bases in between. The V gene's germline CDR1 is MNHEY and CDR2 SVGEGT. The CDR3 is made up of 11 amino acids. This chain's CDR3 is CASSYVMEQYF. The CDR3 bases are TGTGCCAGCAGTTACGTTATGGAGCAGTACTTC.

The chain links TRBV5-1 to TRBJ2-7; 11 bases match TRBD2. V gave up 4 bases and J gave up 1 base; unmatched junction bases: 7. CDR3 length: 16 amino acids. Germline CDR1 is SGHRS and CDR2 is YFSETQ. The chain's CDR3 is CASSPGTSGISYEQYF. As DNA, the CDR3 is TGCGCCAGCAGCCCTGGGACTAGCGGCATATCCTACGAGCAGTACTTC.

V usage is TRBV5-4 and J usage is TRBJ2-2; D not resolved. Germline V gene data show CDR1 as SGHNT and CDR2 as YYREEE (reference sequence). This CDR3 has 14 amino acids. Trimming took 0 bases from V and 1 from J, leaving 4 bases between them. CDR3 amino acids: CASSLDRNTGELFF. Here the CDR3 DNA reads TGTGCCAGCAGCTTGGATCGGAACACCGGGGAGCTGTTTTTT.

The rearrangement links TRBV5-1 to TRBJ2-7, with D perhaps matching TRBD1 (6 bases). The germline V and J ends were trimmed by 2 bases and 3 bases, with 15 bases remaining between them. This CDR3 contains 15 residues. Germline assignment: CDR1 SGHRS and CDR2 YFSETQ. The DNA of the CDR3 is TGCGCCAGCAGCTTACAGGGTCTTTCGGTCTACGAGCAGTACTTC. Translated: CASSLQGLSVYEQYF.

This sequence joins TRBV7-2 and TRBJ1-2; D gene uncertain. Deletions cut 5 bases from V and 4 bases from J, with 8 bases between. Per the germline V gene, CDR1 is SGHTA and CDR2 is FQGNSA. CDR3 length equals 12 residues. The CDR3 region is CASSPMSYGYTF. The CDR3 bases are TGTGCCAGCAGCCCAATGAGCTATGGCTACACCTTC.

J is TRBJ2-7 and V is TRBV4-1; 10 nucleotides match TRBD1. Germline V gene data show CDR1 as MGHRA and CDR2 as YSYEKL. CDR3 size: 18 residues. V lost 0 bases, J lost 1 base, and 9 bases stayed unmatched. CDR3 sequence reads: CASSQDPGQGLQSYEQYF. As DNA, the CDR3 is TGCGCCAGCAGCCAAGATCCGGGACAGGGGCTTCAATCCTACGAGCAGTACTTC.

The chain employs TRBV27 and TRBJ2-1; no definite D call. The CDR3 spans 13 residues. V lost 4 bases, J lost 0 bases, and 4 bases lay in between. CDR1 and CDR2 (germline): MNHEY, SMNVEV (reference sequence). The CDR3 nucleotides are TGTGCCAGCAGTTCCAGCTCCTACAATGAGCAGTTCTTC. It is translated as CASSSSSYNEQFF.

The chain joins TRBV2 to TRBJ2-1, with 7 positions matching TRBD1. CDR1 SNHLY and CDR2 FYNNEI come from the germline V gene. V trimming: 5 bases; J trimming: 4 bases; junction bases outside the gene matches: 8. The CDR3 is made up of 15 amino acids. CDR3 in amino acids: CASSIDRVGYNEQFF. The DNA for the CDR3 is TGTGCCAGCAGTATCGACAGGGTAGGGTACAATGAGCAGTTCTTC.

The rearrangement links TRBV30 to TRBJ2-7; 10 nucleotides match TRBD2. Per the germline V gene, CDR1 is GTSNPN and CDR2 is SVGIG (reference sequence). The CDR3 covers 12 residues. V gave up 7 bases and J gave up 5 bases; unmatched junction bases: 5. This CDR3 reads CASLAGGDEQYF. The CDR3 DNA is TGTGCCTCATTAGCGGGGGGCGACGAGCAGTACTTC. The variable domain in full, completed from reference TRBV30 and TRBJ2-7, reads SQTIHQWPATLVQPVGSPLSLECTVEGTSNPNLYWYRQAAGRGLQLLFYSVGIGQISSEVPQNLSASRPQDRQFILSSKKLLLSDSGFYLCASLAGGDEQYFGPGTRLTVT.

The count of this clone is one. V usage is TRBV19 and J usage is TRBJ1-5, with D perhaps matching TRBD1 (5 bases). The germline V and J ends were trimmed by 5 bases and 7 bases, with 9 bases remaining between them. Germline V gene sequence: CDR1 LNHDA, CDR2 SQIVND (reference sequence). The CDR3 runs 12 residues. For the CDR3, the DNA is TGTGCCAGTAGTGACAGTCAACAGCCCCAGCATTTT. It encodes CASSDSQQPQHF.

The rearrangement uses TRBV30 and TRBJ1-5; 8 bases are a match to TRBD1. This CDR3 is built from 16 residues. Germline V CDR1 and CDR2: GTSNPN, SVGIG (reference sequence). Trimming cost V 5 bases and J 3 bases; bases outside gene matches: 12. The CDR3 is CAWENYDRGHNQPQHF. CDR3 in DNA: TGTGCCTGGGAGAATTACGACAGGGGTCACAATCAGCCCCAGCATTTT.

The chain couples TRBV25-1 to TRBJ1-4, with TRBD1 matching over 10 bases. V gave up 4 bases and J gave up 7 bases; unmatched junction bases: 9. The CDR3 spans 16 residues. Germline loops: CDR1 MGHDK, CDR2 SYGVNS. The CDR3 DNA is TGTGCCAGCAGTGCCCTCGGACAGGGGGGAGGTGAAAAACTGTTTTTT. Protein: CASSALGQGGGEKLFF.

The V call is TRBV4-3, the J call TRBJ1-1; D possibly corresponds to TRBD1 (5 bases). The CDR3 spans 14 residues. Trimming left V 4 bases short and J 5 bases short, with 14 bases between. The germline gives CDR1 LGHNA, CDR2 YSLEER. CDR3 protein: CASSRTSGGTEAFF. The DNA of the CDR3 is TGCGCCAGCAGCCGGACATCGGGGGGTACTGAAGCTTTCTTT.

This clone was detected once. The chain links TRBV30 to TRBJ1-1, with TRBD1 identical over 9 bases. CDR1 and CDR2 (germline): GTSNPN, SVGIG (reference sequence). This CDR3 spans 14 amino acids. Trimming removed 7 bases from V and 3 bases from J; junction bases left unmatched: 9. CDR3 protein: CASDRGNRDTEAFF. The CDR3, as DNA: TGTGCCTCAGACAGGGGGAATAGGGACACTGAAGCTTTCTTT.

The CDR3 sequence is CASNPPGLEPQHF. CDR3 DNA sequence: TGTGCCAGCAACCCACCAGGGTTGGAGCCCCAGCATTTT. J is TRBJ1-5 and V is TRBV6-2 or TRBV6-3; the D gene is possibly TRBD1 (5 bases). The V gene lost 7 bases and the J gene lost 8 bases, with 15 bases spanning the gap. Germline V gene data show CDR1 as MNHEY and CDR2 as SVGEGT. The CDR3 is made up of 13 amino acids.

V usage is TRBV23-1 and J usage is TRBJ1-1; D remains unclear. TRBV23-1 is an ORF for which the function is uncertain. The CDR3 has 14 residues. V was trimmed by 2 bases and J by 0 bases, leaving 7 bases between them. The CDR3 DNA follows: TGCGCCAGCAGTCAACCCCACTTGAACACTGAAGCTTTCTTT. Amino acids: CASSQPHLNTEAFF.

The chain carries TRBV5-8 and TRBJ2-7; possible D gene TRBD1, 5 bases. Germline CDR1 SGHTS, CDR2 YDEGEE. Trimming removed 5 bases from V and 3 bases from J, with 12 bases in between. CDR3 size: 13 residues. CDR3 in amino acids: CASSYGHDYEQYF. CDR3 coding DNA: TGTGCCAGCAGTTATGGACACGACTACGAGCAGTACTTC.

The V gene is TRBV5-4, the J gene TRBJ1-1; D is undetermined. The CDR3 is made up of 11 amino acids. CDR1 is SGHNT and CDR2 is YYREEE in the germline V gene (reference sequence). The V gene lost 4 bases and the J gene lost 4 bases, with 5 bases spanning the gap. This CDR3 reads CASSRGTEAFF. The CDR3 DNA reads TGTGCCAGCAGCCGGGGCACTGAAGCTTTCTTT. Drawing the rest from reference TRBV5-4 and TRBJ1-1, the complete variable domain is ETGVTQSPTHLIKTRGQQVTLRCSSQSGHNTVSWYQQALGQGPQFIFQYYREEENGRGNFPPRFSGLQFPNYSSELNVNALELDDSALYLCASSRGTEAFFGQGTRLTVV.

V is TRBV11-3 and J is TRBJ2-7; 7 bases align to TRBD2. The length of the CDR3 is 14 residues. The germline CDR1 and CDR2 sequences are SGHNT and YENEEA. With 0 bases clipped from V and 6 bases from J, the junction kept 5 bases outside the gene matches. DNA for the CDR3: TGTGCCAGCAGCTTAGAGGCGGGAGTGGCCGAGCAGTACTTC. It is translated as CASSLEAGVAEQYF.

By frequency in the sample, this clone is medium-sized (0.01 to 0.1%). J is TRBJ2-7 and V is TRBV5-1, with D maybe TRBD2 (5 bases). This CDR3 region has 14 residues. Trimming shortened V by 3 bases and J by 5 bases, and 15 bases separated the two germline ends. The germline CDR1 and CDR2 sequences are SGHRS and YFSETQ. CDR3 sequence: CASSSYSGEDEQYF. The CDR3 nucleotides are TGCGCCAGCAGCTCGTACTCCGGGGAAGACGAGCAGTACTTC.

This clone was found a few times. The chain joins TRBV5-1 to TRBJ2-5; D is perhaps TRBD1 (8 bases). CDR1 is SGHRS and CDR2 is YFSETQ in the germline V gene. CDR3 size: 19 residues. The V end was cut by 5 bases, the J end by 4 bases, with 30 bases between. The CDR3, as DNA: TGCGCCAGCAGATCTACAGGGGGGGCTGGTACTAGCTCGCCAGAGACCCAGTACTTC. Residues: CASRSTGGAGTSSPETQYF.

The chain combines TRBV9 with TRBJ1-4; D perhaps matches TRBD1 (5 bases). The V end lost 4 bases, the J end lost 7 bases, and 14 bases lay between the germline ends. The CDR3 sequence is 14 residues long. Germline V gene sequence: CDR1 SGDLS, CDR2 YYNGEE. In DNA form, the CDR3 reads TGTGCCAGCAGCACCCGCGTGGGGGGTGAAAAACTGTTTTTT. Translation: CASSTRVGGEKLFF.

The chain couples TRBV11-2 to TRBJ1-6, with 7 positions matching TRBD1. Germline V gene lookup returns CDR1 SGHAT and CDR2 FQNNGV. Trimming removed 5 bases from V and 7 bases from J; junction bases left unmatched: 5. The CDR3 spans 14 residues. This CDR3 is CASSTRDSNSPLHF. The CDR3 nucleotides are TGTGCCAGCAGCACCCGGGACAGCAATTCACCCCTCCACTTT.